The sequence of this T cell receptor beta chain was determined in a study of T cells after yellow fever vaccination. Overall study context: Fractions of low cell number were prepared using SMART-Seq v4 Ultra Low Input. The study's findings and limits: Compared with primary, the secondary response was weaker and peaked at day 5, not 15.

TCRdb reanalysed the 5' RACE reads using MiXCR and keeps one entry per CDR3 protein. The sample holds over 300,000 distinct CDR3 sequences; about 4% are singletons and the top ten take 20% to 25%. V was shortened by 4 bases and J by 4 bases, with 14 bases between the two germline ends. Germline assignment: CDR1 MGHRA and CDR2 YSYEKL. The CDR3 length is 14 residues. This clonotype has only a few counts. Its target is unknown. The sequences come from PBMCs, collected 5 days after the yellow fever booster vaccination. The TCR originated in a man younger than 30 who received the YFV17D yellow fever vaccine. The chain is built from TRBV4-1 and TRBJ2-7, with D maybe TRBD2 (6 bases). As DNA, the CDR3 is TGCGCCAGCAGCCCATCTGTCGGGGGATACGAGCAGTACTTC. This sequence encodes CASSPSVGGYEQYF.